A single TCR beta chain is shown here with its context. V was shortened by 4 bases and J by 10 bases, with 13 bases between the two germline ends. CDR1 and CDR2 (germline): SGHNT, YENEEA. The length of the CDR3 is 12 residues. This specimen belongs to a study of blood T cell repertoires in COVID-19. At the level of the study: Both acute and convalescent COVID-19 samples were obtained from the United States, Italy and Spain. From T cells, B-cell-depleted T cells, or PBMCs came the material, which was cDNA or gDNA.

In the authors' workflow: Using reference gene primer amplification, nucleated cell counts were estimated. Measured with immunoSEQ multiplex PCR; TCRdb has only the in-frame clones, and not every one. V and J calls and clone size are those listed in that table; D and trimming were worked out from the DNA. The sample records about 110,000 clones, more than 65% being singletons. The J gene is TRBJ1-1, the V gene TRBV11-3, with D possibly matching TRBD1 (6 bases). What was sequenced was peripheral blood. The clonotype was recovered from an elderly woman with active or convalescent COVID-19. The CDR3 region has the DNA TGTGCCAGCAGCTCCGACAGGAGCGGAGCTTTCTTT. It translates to CASSSDRSGAFF.